This entry is about one T cell receptor (beta chain). Its specificity is unknown. This specimen comes from a study of cytomegalovirus exposure and HLA in healthy donors. PCR used 60 Vbeta primers and 13 Jbeta primers. Sequencing was performed with immunoSEQ multiplex PCR; in TCRdb, only in-frame clones are kept and a portion is missing. The table lists 130,000 to 150,000 clones, around 75% of them singletons. CDR1 is SGHRS, CDR2 YFSETQ, per germline. This CDR3 contains 14 residues. The trim removed 5 bases at V and 5 bases at J, leaving 5 bases unmatched. Study-wide points: Most TCR beta V segments were productive about 90% or about 30% of the time in an earlier analysis.

The sequence was collected from a woman in her twenties or thirties in good health and CMV-seronegative. The sample was PBMCs. The chain couples TRBV5-1 to TRBJ2-3, with 10 bases that match TRBD1. The CDR3 DNA sequence: TGCGCCAGCAGACAGGGACAGGGGATAGATACGCAGTATTTT. Translated: CASRQGQGIDTQYF.